This TCR beta chain is from a study of regulatory T cells in long-lasting Graves disease. This clonotype appeared many times. Its specificity is unknown. Regarding time point: persistent/refractory GD, antithyroid drugs over 5 years with positive TRAb. PBMC-derived RNA was used for the TCR library. The CDR3 has 15 residues. The J segment lost 1 base and the V segment lost 2 bases, leaving 5 bases of the junction unmatched. Germline V gene data show CDR1 as SGHKS and CDR2 as YYEKEE (reference sequence). Overall study results and limits: Small numbers of samples may have cut accuracy. TRBV28, TRBJ1-2 and TRBJ2-5 were segments that persistent disease favored. Public clonotype sharing was higher in persistent than newly diagnosed patients.

According to the study, TCR beta libraries were built with iRepertoire HTBI primers and CDR3-region Arm-PCR. A single record per CDR3 protein comes from TCRdb applying MiXCR to the multiplex PCR reads. The sample consists of over 450,000 distinct CDR3 sequences, roughly 21% of them appearing once. V is TRBV5-5 and J is TRBJ1-2; TRBD1 matches at 7 bases. Sample: peripheral blood mononuclear cells (PBMCs), taken when the disease was refractory, from a patient treated with antithyroid drugs. This TCR was sampled from a female donor with Graves disease. The CDR3 DNA reads TGTGCCAGCAGCTTTGCCGGGACAGTTAACTATGGCTACACCTTC. This encodes CASSFAGTVNYGYTF.